This T cell receptor beta chain was documented in a study of beta chain features in type 1 diabetes. The CDR3 contains 13 residues. Between the trimmed V and J ends, which lost 0 bases and 10 bases, there was a span of 10 bases. The V gene's germline CDR1 is MNHNY and CDR2 SVGAGI (reference sequence). Of the isolated RNA, all was reverse transcribed, and so the sequenced material was expressed TCRB transcripts. Some clones are missing from TCRdb's copy, which holds only in-frame ones; the method was immunoSEQ multiplex PCR. The sample shows roughly 50,000 clones, roughly 52% of them seen only once. Study observations and caveats: When Type 1 diabetes patients were examined, their TCRB CDR3s proved moderately but significantly shorter in all four CD4+ subsets.

On this clone itself: Its specificity is not known.

The origin of this receptor is a woman in her 40s with type 1 diabetes. The sequenced material came from Tregs from blood. V and J are TRBV6-6 and TRBJ2-1, with D hard to call. The CDR3 spells CASSYSTRLEQFF. CDR3 in DNA: TGTGCCAGCAGTTACTCCACGCGGTTGGAGCAGTTCTTC.